This paragraph covers one T cell receptor beta chain sequence. Its antigen is not known. CDR3 length: 13 amino acids. V shed 3 bases and J shed 0 bases, with 5 bases lying between them. Germline loops: CDR1 MGHRA, CDR2 YSYEKL. The assay was immunoSEQ multiplex PCR, and TCRdb's table has in-frame clones only and misses some. The sample holds about 95,000 clones; roughly nine tenths are singletons and the top ten take roughly 3.5%. The source of the sample is a study of T cell responses to AZD1222 COVID-19 vaccine. Study-wide findings and caveats: Spike was spanned by vaccine-associated CD4 TCRs, which were dominant at 160-218 and 743-854.

The sample here was peripheral blood, taken on day 0 of AZD1222 vaccination. This chain uses TRBV4-1 with TRBJ1-1; D uncertain. The receptor was derived from an adult in good health. CDR3 in amino acids: CASSHPLNTEAFF. The CDR3 region has the DNA TGCGCCAGCAGCCACCCACTGAACACTGAAGCTTTCTTT.